The source of this T cell receptor beta chain is a study of control samples from healthy donors and cancer patients. The data were produced by immunoSEQ multiplex PCR, yet TCRdb's version contains in-frame clones alone and is incomplete. The sample shows about 100,000 clones, 92% of them seen only once. V lost 6 bases and J lost 1; bases outside the gene matches: 5. CDR3 size: 14 residues. The germline V gene has CDR1 MGHDK and CDR2 SYGVNS. The TCR sequence derives from a young woman in good health. The sample was blood. The chain links TRBV25-1 to TRBJ2-5; 7 bases map to TRBD1. The CDR3 reads CASRAQGVQETQYF. In DNA form, the CDR3 reads TGTGCCAGCAGGGCCCAGGGGGTCCAAGAGACCCAGTACTTC.